A single sample is the source of the 26 T cell receptor beta chains below, sequenced in a study of cytomegalovirus exposure and HLA in healthy donors. PCR primers comprised 60 Vbeta and 13 Jbeta primers. Assay: immunoSEQ multiplex PCR; the TCRdb copy retains only in-frame clones and omits some. Of approximately 170,000 clones in the sample, roughly 85% were seen once. The sequenced material came from PBMCs. The receptors come from a man younger than 30 in good health and CMV-seropositive.

CDR3 loop: CASSSQTGVQYGYTF. In DNA form, the CDR3 reads TGTGCCAGCAGCTCGCAAACAGGGGTTCAATATGGCTACACCTTC. The genes are TRBV7-9 and TRBJ1-2, with 7 bases matching TRBD1. V was pared by 4 bases and J by 5 bases, with 10 bases of the junction left unmatched. The CDR3 has 15 residues. Germline V lookup: CDR1 SEHNR, CDR2 FQNEAQ (reference sequence).

The sample holds a few counts of this clone. The J gene is TRBJ1-3, the V gene TRBV5-1, with D maybe TRBD1 (5 bases). The germline gives CDR1 SGHRS, CDR2 YFSETQ. The CDR3 has 14 residues. Trimming shortened V by 2 bases and J by 4 bases, and 10 bases separated the two germline ends. Here the CDR3 reads CASSLSGDGNTIYF. CDR3 in DNA: TGCGCCAGCAGCTTATCGGGGGACGGAAACACCATATATTTT.

The V and J genes are TRBV4-2 and TRBJ2-7; 7 nucleotides line up with TRBD1. The germline gives CDR1 LGHNA, CDR2 YNFKEQ. Trimming took 0 bases from V and 0 from J; bases not matched to a gene: 2. CDR3 length equals 15 residues. For the CDR3, the DNA is TGTGCCAGCAGCCAAGACCGGACAGGCTCCTACGAGCAGTACTTC. It codes for CASSQDRTGSYEQYF.

This clone occurred a few times. The chain couples TRBV6-6 to TRBJ2-4, with 7 bases matching TRBD2. Germline lookup yields CDR1 MNHNY and CDR2 SVGAGI (reference sequence). The J segment lost 7 bases and the V segment lost 6 bases, leaving 12 bases of the junction unmatched. The CDR3 has 15 amino acids. Written as DNA, the CDR3 is TGTGCCAGCAGACGAGGGACGGGGGGTGGGAACATTCAGTACTTC. Protein sequence: CASRRGTGGGNIQYF.

For this clone: Since no conserved phenylalanine or tryptophan closes the CDR3, a read error is the likely cause. For the CDR3, the DNA is TGTGCCAGCTGGGGAGGGCTCCCCAATTCACCCCTCCACCTT. Residues: CASWGGLPNSPLHL. This rearrangement joins TRBV6-1 to TRBJ1-6, with no clear D. With 8 bases removed from V and 7 bases from J, the gap between germline ends came to 15 bases. Germline lookup yields CDR1 MNHNS and CDR2 SASEGT. This CDR3 contains 14 residues.

This clone showed up just once. V and J are TRBV5-1 and TRBJ2-7; tentative D call: TRBD2 (6 bases). Between the trimmed V and J ends, which lost 4 bases and 2 bases, there was a span of 16 bases. The germline CDR1 and CDR2 sequences are SGHRS and YFSETQ. The CDR3 sequence is 15 residues long. This chain's CDR3 is CASSRGQGGTYEQYF. CDR3 nucleotide sequence: TGCGCCAGCAGCAGAGGCCAGGGAGGAACCTACGAGCAGTACTTC.

This chain links TRBV9 with TRBJ2-2; 7 nucleotides agree with TRBD1. The CDR3 loop spans 14 amino acids. CDR1 and CDR2 from the germline V gene are SGDLS and YYNGEE. V lost 8 bases to trimming and J lost 0 bases; unmatched junction nucleotides: 4. The CDR3 loop is CASTGVANTGELFF. CDR3 bases: TGTGCCAGTACAGGGGTGGCGAACACCGGGGAGCTGTTTTTT.

V usage is TRBV15 and J usage is TRBJ2-7; 12 nucleotides match TRBD1. J was trimmed by 6 bases and V by 5 bases; bases with no gene match: 5. This CDR3 contains 14 residues. CDR1 is LNHNV, CDR2 YYDKDF, per germline (reference sequence). This CDR3 is CATSARDRGPEQYF. CDR3 coding DNA: TGTGCCACCAGCGCCCGGGACAGGGGGCCCGAGCAGTACTTC. The whole variable domain, filled in from reference TRBV15 and TRBJ2-7, reads DAMVIQNPRYQVTQFGKPVTLSCSQTLNHNVMYWYQQKSSQAPKLLFHYYDKDFNNEADTPDNFQSRRPNTSFCFLDIRSPGLGDTAMYLCATSARDRGPEQYFGPGTRLTVT.

This chain uses TRBV7-8 with TRBJ1-5; the D gene is possibly TRBD1 (5 bases). Per the germline V gene, CDR1 is SGHVS and CDR2 is FQNEAQ. Trimming took 5 bases from V and 5 from J, leaving 10 bases between them. CDR3 length equals 13 residues. The CDR3 reads CASSSREDQPQHF. DNA for the CDR3: TGTGCCAGCAGCAGCAGGGAAGATCAGCCCCAGCATTTT.

The J gene is TRBJ1-5, the V gene TRBV18; 8 positions match TRBD1. Germline CDR1 is KGHSH and CDR2 is LQKENI. The CDR3 is 14 amino acids. With 8 bases clipped from V and 3 bases from J, the junction kept 6 bases outside the gene matches. The CDR3 bases are TGTGCCAGCCAGGCAGGGGGCAACAATCAGCCCCAGCATTTT. Amino acids: CASQAGGNNQPQHF. Complete variable domain (other parts from reference TRBV18 and TRBJ1-5): NAGVMQNPRHLVRRRGQEARLRCSPMKGHSHVYWYRQLPEEGLKFMVYLQKENIIDESGMPKERFSAEFPKEGPSILRIQQVVRGDSAAYFCASQAGGNNQPQHFGDGTRLSIL.

The chain combines TRBV29-1 with TRBJ2-3; 10 positions match TRBD1. The germline V gene has CDR1 SQVTM and CDR2 ANQGSEA. The CDR3 is made up of 18 amino acids. J lost 4 bases, V lost 0 bases, and 13 bases had no gene match. The CDR3 coding sequence is TGCAGCGTTGAAGATGCTGGGGGGGACAGGGGTTTCGCAGATACGCAGTATTTT. Its translation is CSVEDAGGDRGFADTQYF.

This chain joins TRBV6-5 and TRBJ2-1, with TRBD2 matching over 7 bases. The V segment lost 6 bases and the J segment 6 bases; nucleotides outside the gene matches: 8. From germline, CDR1 is MNHEY and CDR2 SVGAGI. The CDR3 length is 14 residues. CDR3 loop: CASSPNRLANEQFF. For the CDR3, the DNA is TGTGCCAGCAGCCCCAACAGACTAGCCAATGAGCAGTTCTTC.

The CDR3 DNA reads as TGTGCCAGCAGTTACTCGGACATCTACACTGAAGCTTTCTTT. It encodes CASSYSDIYTEAFF. This chain connects TRBV6-6 to TRBJ1-1; maybe TRBD1 (5 bases). The CDR3 sequence is 14 residues long. The germline V gene encodes CDR1 MNHNY and CDR2 SVGAGI (reference sequence). V lost 0 bases and J lost 3, with 8 bases in between.

This chain connects TRBV9 to TRBJ2-1, with D tentatively TRBD2 (7 bases). V lost 0 bases, J lost 7 bases, and 11 bases lay in between. The CDR3 length is 14 residues. Germline CDR1 is SGDLS and CDR2 is YYNGEE. The CDR3 nucleotides are TGTGCCAGCAGCGTAGTAGGGGGGGTAAATGAGCAGTTCTTC. It encodes CASSVVGGVNEQFF.

The V call is TRBV19, the J call TRBJ1-5; D might be TRBD1 (5 bases). Trimming took 3 bases from V and 1 from J, leaving 10 bases between them. Germline values: CDR1 LNHDA, CDR2 SQIVND (reference sequence). The CDR3 covers 15 residues. The CDR3 sequence: CASSMAGQSNQPQHF. The DNA of the CDR3 is TGTGCCAGTAGTATGGCAGGGCAGAGCAATCAGCCCCAGCATTTT.

This chain links TRBV6-1 with TRBJ2-2; 7 bases align to TRBD1. After removal of 5 bases from V and 4 bases from J, the junction contained 7 bases not matched to a gene. Germline V lookup: CDR1 MNHNS, CDR2 SASEGT. The length of the CDR3 is 15 residues. CDR3 in amino acids: CASSPPGTVTGELFF. The CDR3 DNA reads TGTGCCAGCAGTCCGCCCGGGACAGTCACCGGGGAGCTGTTTTTT.

This clone has more than one count but fewer than ten. This sequence joins TRBV19 and TRBJ2-5; 7 bases align to TRBD1. The CDR3 length is 14 residues. J was trimmed by 5 bases and V by 8 bases; bases with no gene match: 11. The V gene's germline CDR1 is LNHDA and CDR2 SQIVND (reference sequence). CDR3 nucleotides: TGTGCCAGTTCCCTCCGGGACAGATGGGAGACCCAGTACTTC. The encoded protein is CASSLRDRWETQYF.

This clone was seen once. This rearrangement joins TRBV5-1 to TRBJ1-2; 7 bases are shared with TRBD1. Germline-derived CDR1 and CDR2 are SGHRS and YFSETQ. There are 16 residues in the CDR3. The V and J ends lost 1 base and 2 bases, in that order; junction bases with no gene match: 8. In DNA, the CDR3 is TGCGCCAGCAGCTTGTTCCGGACAGGCTACAACTATGGCTACACCTTC. Encoded protein: CASSLFRTGYNYGYTF.

The rearrangement joins TRBV12-5 to TRBJ1-2; D call uncertain. The CDR3 totals 16 residues. The ends were cut back, 4 bases at V and 7 bases at J, with 22 bases in the middle. Germline CDR1 LGHNT, CDR2 FRNRAP. The CDR3 region has the DNA TGTGCTAGTGGTTCCTCTCCACGCGGCCCCGGTGGTGGCTACACCTTC. It yields the protein CASGSSPRGPGGGYTF.

This clone was picked up a small number of times. V is TRBV5-8 and J is TRBJ1-4, with 9 nucleotides matching TRBD1. The CDR3 spans 16 residues. J was trimmed by 4 bases and V by 4 bases; bases with no gene match: 8. The germline CDR1 and CDR2 sequences are SGHTS and YDEGEE. CDR3 residues: CASSRQGERINEKLFF. DNA for the CDR3: TGTGCCAGCAGCCGACAGGGGGAAAGAATTAATGAAAAACTGTTTTTT.

CDR3 in DNA: TGCGCCAGCAGCTTTAACAGTGGCGAGCAGTACTTC. Amino acids: CASSFNSGEQYF. The chain links TRBV5-1 to TRBJ2-7, with no clear D. Deletions cut 2 bases from V and 6 bases from J, with 9 bases between. The CDR3 length is 12 residues. Germline V CDR1 and CDR2: SGHRS, YFSETQ.

The DNA for the CDR3 is TGTGCCAGCAGCCCCGGGGGGAAGCAGTTCTTC. It specifies CASSPGGKQFF. This chain uses TRBV14 with TRBJ2-1; 7 positions agree with TRBD2. V trimming: 4 bases; J trimming: 11 bases; junction bases outside the gene matches: 2. The germline V gene has CDR1 SGHDN and CDR2 FVKESK. The CDR3 runs to 11 residues.

The chain uses TRBV27 and TRBJ2-1; TRBD1 matches 8 bases. The junction had 4 bases not matched to a gene; V was cut back by 1 base and J by 2 bases. Germline V gene sequence: CDR1 MNHEY, CDR2 SMNVEV (reference sequence). The CDR3 contains 16 residues. For the CDR3, the DNA is TGTGCCAGCAGTTTATTTCAGGGGGCTGCCTACAATGAGCAGTTCTTC. It codes for CASSLFQGAAYNEQFF.

V and J are TRBV27 and TRBJ2-1; D perhaps matches TRBD2 (6 bases). V was cut by 8 bases and J by 2 bases, with 13 bases left in between. CDR3 length: 14 amino acids. Germline assignment: CDR1 MNHEY and CDR2 SMNVEV (reference sequence). In DNA form, the CDR3 reads TGTGCCAGCGGCCCGGGACTTACCTACAATGAGCAGTTCTTC. This codes for CASGPGLTYNEQFF.

This chain joins TRBV27 and TRBJ1-4; tentative D call: TRBD1 (5 bases). The germline V gene has CDR1 MNHEY and CDR2 SMNVEV (reference sequence). The length of the CDR3 is 14 residues. V was shortened by 1 base and J by 8 bases, with 11 bases between the two germline ends. The CDR3 sequence: CASSLWGRGEKLFF. CDR3 DNA sequence: TGTGCCAGCAGTTTATGGGGGAGGGGAGAAAAACTGTTTTTT.

This sequence joins TRBV5-4 and TRBJ2-5, with D maybe TRBD1 (6 bases). Trimming removed 3 bases at V and 2 bases at J, with 11 bases between. This CDR3 contains 14 residues. Germline V gene data show CDR1 as SGHNT and CDR2 as YYREEE (reference sequence). CDR3 sequence (DNA): TGTGCCAGCAGCTCCGGACAGAAACAAGAGACCCAGTACTTC. Translated, it gives CASSSGQKQETQYF.